The entry below describes one T cell receptor beta chain. Sequencing was performed with immunoSEQ multiplex PCR; in TCRdb, only in-frame clones are kept and a portion is missing. Altogether over 250,000 clones are present, approximately 86% being singletons, with the ten largest covering about an eighth. This specimen belongs to a study of blood T cell repertoires in COVID-19. As for the study in general: PBMCs, B-cell-depleted T cells, or T cells were the source of the cDNA or gDNA that made up the material.

V shed 3 bases and J 4 bases; nucleotides not matched to a gene: 7. The CDR3 is 15 amino acids. Germline V gene lookup returns CDR1 KGHSH and CDR2 LQKENI. The chain joins TRBV18 to TRBJ2-3; TRBD1 agrees at 7 bases. This receptor was taken from a woman between 70 and 85 years old with COVID-19, enrolled during active disease. What was sequenced was peripheral blood. CDR3 sequence reads: CASSPAQGPADTQYF. DNA of the CDR3: TGTGCCAGCTCACCCGCACAGGGGCCGGCAGATACGCAGTATTTT. The full variable domain, in which reference TRBV18 and TRBJ2-3 provide the parts outside the CDR3, is NAGVMQNPRHLVRRRGQEARLRCSPMKGHSHVYWYRQLPEEGLKFMVYLQKENIIDESGMPKERFSAEFPKEGPSILRIQQVVRGDSAAYFCASSPAQGPADTQYFGPGTRLTVL.